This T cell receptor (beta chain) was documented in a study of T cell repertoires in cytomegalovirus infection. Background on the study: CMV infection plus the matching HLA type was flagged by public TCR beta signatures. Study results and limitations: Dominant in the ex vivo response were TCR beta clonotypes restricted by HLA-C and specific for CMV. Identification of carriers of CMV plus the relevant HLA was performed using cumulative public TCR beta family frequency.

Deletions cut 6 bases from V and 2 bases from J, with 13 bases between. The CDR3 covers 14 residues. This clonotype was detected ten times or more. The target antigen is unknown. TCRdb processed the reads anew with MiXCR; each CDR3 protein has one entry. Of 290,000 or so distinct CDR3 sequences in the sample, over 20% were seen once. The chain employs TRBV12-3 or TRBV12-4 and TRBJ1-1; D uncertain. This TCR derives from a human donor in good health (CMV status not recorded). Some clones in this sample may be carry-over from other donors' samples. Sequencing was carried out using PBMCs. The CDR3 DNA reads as TGTGCCAGCAGCTTTAGTGGGTCTAACACTGAAGCTTTCTTT. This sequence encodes CASSFSGSNTEAFF.